This entry lists 30 T cell receptor beta chains sequenced from one sample in a study of blood T cell repertoires in COVID-19. TCRdb's copy holds only in-frame clones and misses some; the assay was immunoSEQ multiplex PCR. The data hold 40,000 to 60,000 clones, with approximately 85% observed a single time. Sequenced material: peripheral blood. All receptors come from a human donor in a cohort sampled during active COVID-19.

The chain joins TRBV7-9 to TRBJ1-3; maybe TRBD1 (6 bases). Germline V lookup: CDR1 SEHNR, CDR2 FQNEAQ (reference sequence). Trimming took 10 bases from V and 3 from J, leaving 16 bases between them. CDR3 size: 14 residues. The CDR3 coding sequence is TGTGCCACCGATCAGGACAGCCTTGGAAACACCATATATTTT. This sequence encodes CATDQDSLGNTIYF.

The V gene is TRBV11-3, the J gene TRBJ2-1; 10 nucleotides align to TRBD1. Germline V gene lookup returns CDR1 SGHNT and CDR2 YENEEA. This CDR3 contains 17 residues. The trim removed 5 bases at V and 7 bases at J, leaving 14 bases unmatched. Here the CDR3 DNA reads TGTGCCAGCAGCCCAGGGGGACAGGGGAGGCTCAGGAATGAGCAGTTCTTC. This gives the protein CASSPGGQGRLRNEQFF.

The DNA for the CDR3 is TGTGCCAGCAGCCAAGATTACAAGAACTCCTACGAGCAGTACTTC. Translated, it gives CASSQDYKNSYEQYF. The chain is built from TRBV3-1 (or the pseudogene TRBV3-2) and TRBJ2-7; no clear D gene. CDR1 and CDR2 (germline): LGHDT, YNNKEL (reference sequence). Trimming stripped 0 bases from V and 0 bases from J, with 9 bases between. The CDR3 runs to 15 residues.

The CDR3 loop reads CASSLTSIHTDTQYF. For the CDR3, the DNA is TGTGCCAGCAGCCTAACCTCCATACACACAGATACGCAGTATTTT. The chain employs TRBV3-1 (or the pseudogene TRBV3-2) and TRBJ2-3, with D uncertain. Germline CDR1 reads LGHDT; CDR2 reads YNNKEL (reference sequence). V gave up 4 bases and J gave up 2 bases, with 13 bases separating them. The CDR3 is 15 amino acids.

In this sample, this clone turned up once. The chain links TRBV28 to TRBJ2-7; 7 positions agree with TRBD2. There are 15 residues in the CDR3. The germline CDR1 and CDR2 sequences are MDHEN and SYDVKM. With V trimmed by 4 bases and J by 2 bases, 8 bases remained unmatched. The CDR3 is CASSSSAGVTYEQYF. DNA for the CDR3: TGTGCCAGCAGTTCCTCCGCGGGAGTTACCTACGAGCAGTACTTC.

The chain carries TRBV3-1 (or the pseudogene TRBV3-2) and TRBJ2-7, with 9 bases that match TRBD1. J lost 0 bases, V lost 0 bases, and 9 bases had no gene match. Germline V gene data show CDR1 as LGHDT and CDR2 as YNNKEL (reference sequence). This CDR3 is built from 18 residues. DNA of the CDR3: TGTGCCAGCAGCCAAGATCTCTTGGGACAGGGCTACTCCTACGAGCAGTACTTC. Protein sequence: CASSQDLLGQGYSYEQYF.

CDR3 protein: CASSSGLAGGNEQFF. CDR3 DNA sequence: TGTGCCAGCAGCTCGGGACTAGCGGGGGGAAATGAGCAGTTCTTC. J is TRBJ2-1 and V is TRBV11-2, with 15 bases that match TRBD2. CDR1 is SGHAT and CDR2 is FQNNGV in the germline V gene. This CDR3 is built from 15 residues. After removal of 4 bases from V and 7 bases from J, the junction contained 2 bases not matched to a gene.

The V and J genes are TRBV9 and TRBJ2-2, with 7 bases aligning to TRBD1. J lost 3 bases, V lost 7 bases, and 3 bases had no gene match. There are 13 residues in the CDR3. In germline, CDR1 is SGDLS, CDR2 YYNGEE. The CDR3 DNA is TGTGCCAGCCAGACAGGGCACACCGGGGAGCTGTTTTTT. Its protein product is CASQTGHTGELFF.

The V call is TRBV7-8, the J call TRBJ2-7; 8 nucleotides align to TRBD2. The V segment lost 6 bases and the J segment 2 bases; nucleotides outside the gene matches: 9. The CDR3 contains 15 residues. Germline V lookup: CDR1 SGHVS, CDR2 FQNEAQ. The CDR3 loop reads CASRPREGGTYEQYF. The CDR3 DNA sequence: TGTGCCAGCAGACCCCGGGAGGGAGGGACCTACGAGCAGTACTTC.

This chain connects TRBV5-6 to TRBJ1-1; D is possibly TRBD1 (5 bases). Trimming took 4 bases from V and 9 from J, leaving 19 bases between them. Germline V CDR1 and CDR2: SGHDT, YYEEEE. The CDR3 is 14 amino acids. In DNA form, the CDR3 reads TGTGCCAGCAGCCACGCTGGCATAGACAGCAAAGCTTTCTTT. Amino acids: CASSHAGIDSKAFF.

This sequence joins TRBV30 and TRBJ1-2, with a possible D match to TRBD1 (6 bases). Trimming took off 3 bases at V and 7 bases at J, with 9 bases between the two ends. Germline V lookup: CDR1 GTSNPN, CDR2 SVGIG (reference sequence). The CDR3 length is 11 residues. The CDR3 sequence is CAWRRGFGYTF. The DNA for the CDR3 is TGTGCCTGGAGAAGGGGGTTTGGCTACACCTTC.

Remarks on this clone: At one boundary the junction diverges from the germline segment, which might be a read error. This chain uses TRBV24-1 with TRBJ2-1, with 7 bases identical to TRBD2. CDR3 length: 16 residues. Germline loops: CDR1 KGHDR, CDR2 SFDVKD. The CDR3 is CAISDFVAGAGNEQFF. The CDR3 bases are TGTGCCATCAGTGATTTCGTCGCGGGAGCGGGTAATGAGCAGTTCTTC.

The chain combines TRBV11-2 with TRBJ1-1; 7 bases agree with TRBD1. The CDR3 length is 15 residues. In germline, CDR1 is SGHAT, CDR2 FQNNGV. V shed 5 bases and J 0 bases; nucleotides not matched to a gene: 6. CDR3 DNA sequence: TGTGCCAGCAGCCGTCCCGGGACAGTGAACACTGAAGCTTTCTTT. It yields the protein CASSRPGTVNTEAFF.

This chain joins TRBV10-3 and TRBJ1-4; 7 bases align to TRBD1. In germline, CDR1 is ENHRY, CDR2 SYGVKD. The trim removed 4 bases at V and 0 bases at J, leaving 11 bases unmatched. This CDR3 has 18 amino acids. The CDR3 is CAISGSKGASSTNEKLFF. The CDR3, as DNA: TGTGCCATCAGTGGTTCAAAGGGGGCCTCGTCAACTAATGAAAAACTGTTTTTT.

The rearrangement links TRBV29-1 to TRBJ1-2; D unresolved. V lost 6 bases, J lost 2 bases, and 7 bases lay in between. This CDR3 has 11 amino acids. Germline loops: CDR1 SQVTM, CDR2 ANQGSEA. The CDR3 DNA is TGCAGCGTCGGGGAGAACTATGGCTACACCTTC. Protein sequence: CSVGENYGYTF.

The gene calls are TRBV4-1 and TRBJ1-1, with D tentatively TRBD1 (5 bases). CDR1 is MGHRA, CDR2 YSYEKL, per germline. V was shortened by 1 base and J by 0 bases, with 9 bases between the two germline ends. The CDR3 extends over 15 amino acids. The CDR3 here is CASSQGWGVNTEAFF. The DNA of the CDR3 is TGCGCCAGCAGCCAAGGTTGGGGGGTGAACACTGAAGCTTTCTTT.

The chain has TRBV5-4 and TRBJ2-1; 7 positions agree with TRBD2. CDR1 and CDR2 (germline): SGHNT, YYREEE (reference sequence). The J segment lost 8 bases and the V segment lost 4 bases, leaving 9 bases of the junction unmatched. The CDR3 spans 14 residues. The CDR3 bases are TGTGCCAGCAGCCATAAGGGAGGGAGAGATGAGCAGTTCTTC. Translating gives CASSHKGGRDEQFF.

J is TRBJ2-5 and V is TRBV14, with 8 nucleotides matching TRBD1. From germline, CDR1 is SGHDN and CDR2 FVKESK. Trimming at V came to 4 bases and at J to 1 base, leaving 5 bases not matched to a gene. The CDR3 sequence is 15 residues long. The CDR3 protein is CASSPGQGPQETQYF. Here the CDR3 DNA reads TGTGCCAGCAGCCCTGGACAGGGCCCCCAAGAGACCCAGTACTTC.

CDR3: CASSFDRVHEQYF. In nucleotides, the CDR3 is TGTGCCAGCAGCTTCGACAGGGTCCACGAGCAGTACTTC. The rearrangement uses TRBV7-2 and TRBJ2-7, with 7 bases lining up with TRBD1. This CDR3 region has 13 residues. In germline, CDR1 is SGHTA, CDR2 FQGNSA. Trimming at V came to 3 bases and at J to 5 bases, leaving 4 bases not matched to a gene.

The chain joins TRBV7-9 to TRBJ1-2; 8 nucleotides align to TRBD1. The CDR3 loop spans 14 amino acids. V lost 4 bases and J lost 2; bases outside the gene matches: 3. Germline V gene lookup returns CDR1 SEHNR and CDR2 FQNEAQ (reference sequence). This chain's CDR3 is CASSSTGVNYGYTF. The CDR3 bases are TGTGCCAGCAGCTCGACAGGGGTGAACTATGGCTACACCTTC.

CDR3 residues: CASSEGATYSNQPQHF. In nucleotides, the CDR3 is TGTGCCAGCAGTGAAGGGGCGACCTATAGCAATCAGCCCCAGCATTTT. The rearrangement joins TRBV6-1 to TRBJ1-5, with D hard to call. V was trimmed by 1 base and J by 0 bases, leaving 10 bases between them. The CDR3 contains 16 residues. CDR1 is MNHNS, CDR2 SASEGT, per germline.

The gene calls are TRBV18 and TRBJ1-2, with D unclear. This CDR3 has 16 residues. V lost 2 bases and J 0 bases, leaving 13 bases between the germline ends. From germline, CDR1 is KGHSH and CDR2 LQKENI. CDR3 amino acids: CASSPGQALANYGYTF. The CDR3 DNA sequence: TGTGCCAGCTCACCAGGGCAGGCCTTAGCTAACTATGGCTACACCTTC. Combining the CDR3 with reference TRBV18 and TRBJ1-2 gives the whole variable domain NAGVMQNPRHLVRRRGQEARLRCSPMKGHSHVYWYRQLPEEGLKFMVYLQKENIIDESGMPKERFSAEFPKEGPSILRIQQVVRGDSAAYFCASSPGQALANYGYTFGSGTRLTVV.

CDR3 amino acids: CASSPALGGTEAFF. The CDR3 DNA follows: TGTGCCAGCTCACCAGCTTTGGGGGGCACTGAAGCTTTCTTT. The chain joins TRBV18 to TRBJ1-1; D possibly corresponds to TRBD1 (5 bases). The CDR3 consists of 14 residues. V lost 2 bases to trimming and J lost 4 bases, with 11 bases between them. CDR1 is KGHSH and CDR2 is LQKENI in the germline V gene.

In its sample, this clone was seen a few times. This chain links TRBV4-2 with TRBJ1-4; D is ambiguous. CDR1 and CDR2 from the germline V gene are LGHNA and YNFKEQ. This CDR3 is built from 15 residues. Trimming shortened V by 0 bases and J by 7 bases, and 12 bases separated the two germline ends. Here the CDR3 DNA reads TGTGCCAGCAGCCAAGAGGCGGGTTCGTCTGAAAAACTGTTTTTT. This gives the protein CASSQEAGSSEKLFF.

V gene TRBV5-1 combines with J gene TRBJ2-3, with a possible D match to TRBD1 (6 bases). V was cut by 1 base and J by 1 base, with 13 bases left in between. Germline CDR1 is SGHRS and CDR2 is YFSETQ. The CDR3 runs 16 residues. DNA for the CDR3: TGCGCCAGCAGCTTGAGGCAGGGGTTGCGCACAGATACGCAGTATTTT. Its protein is CASSLRQGLRTDTQYF.

CDR3: CAPSPVAFF. Here the CDR3 DNA reads TGTGCCCCCAGCCCAGTGGCTTTCTTT. The V and J genes are TRBV3-1 (or the pseudogene TRBV3-2) and TRBJ1-1; D gene uncertain. The germline gives CDR1 LGHDT, CDR2 YNNKEL (reference sequence). Trimming took off 11 bases at V and 11 bases at J, with 12 bases between the two ends. CDR3 length: 9 amino acids.

The CDR3 region is CAWSISGHFYSNQPQHF. Written as DNA, the CDR3 is TGTGCCTGGAGTATCTCAGGACACTTCTATAGCAATCAGCCCCAGCATTTT. V usage is TRBV30 and J usage is TRBJ1-5; D might be TRBD1 (5 bases). The V gene's germline CDR1 is GTSNPN and CDR2 SVGIG (reference sequence). V was pared by 2 bases and J by 0 bases, with 17 bases between. The CDR3 is made up of 17 amino acids.

The chain combines TRBV10-1 with TRBJ2-7; D unresolved. Trimming took off 3 bases at V and 3 bases at J, with 6 bases between the two ends. This CDR3 region has 12 residues. Germline CDR1 WNHNN, CDR2 SYGVQD (reference sequence). CDR3 nucleotides: TGCGCCAGCAGTGACCACGGCTACGAGCAGTACTTC. Translation gives CASSDHGYEQYF.

The chain carries TRBV19 and TRBJ1-5; D is unclear. Germline values: CDR1 LNHDA, CDR2 SQIVND (reference sequence). This CDR3 comprises 14 residues. With 1 base removed from V and 6 bases from J, the gap between germline ends came to 10 bases. CDR3 residues: CASSIVVSGQPQHF. Written as DNA, the CDR3 is TGTGCCAGTAGTATAGTCGTTTCGGGTCAGCCCCAGCATTTT.

About this clone: This same CDR3 is encoded by further DNA sequences in the sample. The V call is TRBV15, the J call TRBJ2-7; 7 nucleotides agree with TRBD2. The CDR3 is 14 residues long. Germline V gene data show CDR1 as LNHNV and CDR2 as YYDKDF (reference sequence). V trimming: 5 bases; J trimming: 0 bases; junction bases outside the gene matches: 4. In nucleotides, the CDR3 is TGTGCCACCAGCCCGGGGAGGGGCTCCTACGAGCAGTACTTC. The encoded protein is CATSPGRGSYEQYF.